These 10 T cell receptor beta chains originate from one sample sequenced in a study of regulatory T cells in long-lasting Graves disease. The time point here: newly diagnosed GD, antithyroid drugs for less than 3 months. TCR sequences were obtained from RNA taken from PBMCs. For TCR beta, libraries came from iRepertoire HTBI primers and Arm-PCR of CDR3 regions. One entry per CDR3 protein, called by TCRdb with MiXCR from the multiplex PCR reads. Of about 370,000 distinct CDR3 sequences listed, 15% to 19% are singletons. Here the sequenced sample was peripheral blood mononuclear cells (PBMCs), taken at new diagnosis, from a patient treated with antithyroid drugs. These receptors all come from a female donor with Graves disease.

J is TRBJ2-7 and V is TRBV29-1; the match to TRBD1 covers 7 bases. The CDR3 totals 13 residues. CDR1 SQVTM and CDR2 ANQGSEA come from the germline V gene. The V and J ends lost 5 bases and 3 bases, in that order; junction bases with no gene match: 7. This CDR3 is CSVWGTVGYEQYF. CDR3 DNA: TGCAGCGTTTGGGGGACAGTAGGCTACGAGCAGTACTTC.

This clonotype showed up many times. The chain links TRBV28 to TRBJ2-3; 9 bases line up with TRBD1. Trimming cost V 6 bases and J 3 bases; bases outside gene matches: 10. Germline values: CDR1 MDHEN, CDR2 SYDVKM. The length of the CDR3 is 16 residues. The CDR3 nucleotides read TGTGCCAGCAGCCCCGGGACAGGGAGTATAACAGATACGCAGTATTTT. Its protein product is CASSPGTGSITDTQYF.

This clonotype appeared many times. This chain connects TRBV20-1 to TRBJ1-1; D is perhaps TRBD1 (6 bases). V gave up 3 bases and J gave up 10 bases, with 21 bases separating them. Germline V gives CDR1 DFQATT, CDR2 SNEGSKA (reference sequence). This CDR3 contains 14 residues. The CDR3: CSARPSTGNAGAFF. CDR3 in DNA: TGCAGTGCTAGGCCCTCAACAGGGAACGCAGGAGCTTTCTTT.

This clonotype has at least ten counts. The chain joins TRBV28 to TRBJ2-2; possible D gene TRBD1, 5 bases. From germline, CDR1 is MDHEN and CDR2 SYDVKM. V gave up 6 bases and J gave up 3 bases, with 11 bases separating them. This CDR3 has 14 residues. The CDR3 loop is CASRPGPYTGELFF. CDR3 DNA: TGTGCCAGCAGACCAGGGCCTTACACCGGGGAGCTGTTTTTT.

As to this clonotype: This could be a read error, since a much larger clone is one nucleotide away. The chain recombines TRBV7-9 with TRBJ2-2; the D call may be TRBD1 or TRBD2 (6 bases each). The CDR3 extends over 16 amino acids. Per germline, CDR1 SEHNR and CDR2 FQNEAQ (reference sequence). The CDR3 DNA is TGTACCAGCTCCGTCATGGGGGGCGAGGTCACCGGGGAGCTGTTTTTT. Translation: CTSSVMGGEVTGELFF. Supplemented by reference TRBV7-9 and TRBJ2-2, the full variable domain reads DTGVSQNPRHKITKRGQNVTFRCDPISEHNRLYWYRQTLGQGPEFLTYFQNEAQLEKSRLLSDRFSAERPKGSFSTLEIQRTEQGDSAMYLCTSSVMGGEVTGELFFGEGSRLTVL.

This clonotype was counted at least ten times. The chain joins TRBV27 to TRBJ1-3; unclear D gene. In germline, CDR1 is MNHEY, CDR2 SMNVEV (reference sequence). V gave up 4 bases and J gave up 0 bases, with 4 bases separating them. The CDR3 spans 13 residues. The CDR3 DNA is TGTGCCAGCAGTTCCAACTCTGGAAACACCATATATTTT. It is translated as CASSSNSGNTIYF.

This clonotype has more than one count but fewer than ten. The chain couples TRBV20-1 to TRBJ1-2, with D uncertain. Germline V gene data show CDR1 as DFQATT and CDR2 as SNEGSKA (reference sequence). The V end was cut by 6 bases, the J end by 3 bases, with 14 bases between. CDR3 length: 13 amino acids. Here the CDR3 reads CSATLNRDYGYTF. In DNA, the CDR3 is TGCAGTGCAACACTAAATCGGGACTATGGCTACACCTTC.

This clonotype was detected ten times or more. The chain's CDR3 is CASSLLSQWGQRGGRRTQYF. DNA of the CDR3: TGTGCCAGCAGTTTGCTGTCGCAATGGGGGCAGCGGGGGGGAAGGAGGACGCAGTATTTT. This chain connects TRBV27 to TRBJ2-3; 10 positions agree with TRBD2. CDR3 size: 20 residues. The V gene's germline CDR1 is MNHEY and CDR2 SMNVEV (reference sequence). V shed 3 bases and J 9 bases; nucleotides not matched to a gene: 24.

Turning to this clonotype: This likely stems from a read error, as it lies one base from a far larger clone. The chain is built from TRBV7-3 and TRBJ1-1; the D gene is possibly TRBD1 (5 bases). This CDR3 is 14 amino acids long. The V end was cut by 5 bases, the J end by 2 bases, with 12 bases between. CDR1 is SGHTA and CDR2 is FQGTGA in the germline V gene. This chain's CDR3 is CASSPFRDNTEAFF. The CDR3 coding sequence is TGTGCCAGCAGCCCATTCCGGGACAACACTGAAGCTTTCTTT.

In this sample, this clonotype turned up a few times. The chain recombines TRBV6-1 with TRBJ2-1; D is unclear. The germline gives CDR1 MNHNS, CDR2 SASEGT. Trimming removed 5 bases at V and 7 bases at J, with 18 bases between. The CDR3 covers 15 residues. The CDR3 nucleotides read TGTGCCAGCAGTCCCTGGACGGGCGGCTGGAATGAGCAGTTCTTC. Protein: CASSPWTGGWNEQFF.